The present T cell receptor beta chain was sequenced within a study of CD8 T cells in ankylosing spondylitis. Trimming cost V 6 bases and J 2 bases, with 16 bases left between them. The CDR3 consists of 16 residues. This clonotype was seen many times. The antigen is unknown. General study findings and limits: From matched ankylosing spondylitis synovial fluid, disease-linked clones were reportedly recovered at significantly enriched levels. Blood from ankylosing spondylitis patients appeared to carry a characteristic roughly eight-variant TCR beta motif.

TCRdb reanalysed the 5' RACE reads using MiXCR and keeps one entry per CDR3 protein. This table has roughly 200,000 distinct CDR3 sequences, 9.5% to 15% appearing once. This receptor was identified in a male donor with ankylosing spondylitis or in good health (not recorded which). Sequenced input: blood, either unsorted or a sorted T cell fraction (not recorded which). V usage is TRBV12-3 or TRBV12-4 and J usage is TRBJ1-4, with D unresolved. In DNA, the CDR3 is TGTGCCAGCAGACCCGACGGATCTGGCACTAATGAAAAACTGTTTTTT. It codes for CASRPDGSGTNEKLFF.